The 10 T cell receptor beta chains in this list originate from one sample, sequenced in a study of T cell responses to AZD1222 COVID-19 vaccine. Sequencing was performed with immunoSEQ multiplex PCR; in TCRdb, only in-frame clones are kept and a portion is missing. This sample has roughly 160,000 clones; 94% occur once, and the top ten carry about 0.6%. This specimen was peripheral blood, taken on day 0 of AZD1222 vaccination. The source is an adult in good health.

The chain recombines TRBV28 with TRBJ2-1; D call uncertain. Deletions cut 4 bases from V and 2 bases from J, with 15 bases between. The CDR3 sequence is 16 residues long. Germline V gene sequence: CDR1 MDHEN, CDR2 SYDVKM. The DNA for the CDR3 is TGTGCCAGCAGTTCGTCAAAGGGCAGAACCTACAATGAGCAGTTCTTC. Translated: CASSSSKGRTYNEQFF.

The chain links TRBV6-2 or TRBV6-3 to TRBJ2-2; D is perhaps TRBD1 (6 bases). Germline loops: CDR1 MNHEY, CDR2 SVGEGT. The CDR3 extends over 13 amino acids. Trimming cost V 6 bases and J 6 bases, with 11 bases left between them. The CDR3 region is CASRPTGSGELFF. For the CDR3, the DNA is TGTGCCAGCAGGCCTACAGGGTCCGGGGAGCTGTTTTTT.

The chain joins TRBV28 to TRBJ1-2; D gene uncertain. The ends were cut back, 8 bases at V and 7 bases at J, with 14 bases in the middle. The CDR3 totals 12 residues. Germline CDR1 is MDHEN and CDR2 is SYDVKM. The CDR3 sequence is CASQRRESGYTF. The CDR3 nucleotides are TGTGCCAGCCAAAGGAGGGAGAGTGGCTACACCTTC.

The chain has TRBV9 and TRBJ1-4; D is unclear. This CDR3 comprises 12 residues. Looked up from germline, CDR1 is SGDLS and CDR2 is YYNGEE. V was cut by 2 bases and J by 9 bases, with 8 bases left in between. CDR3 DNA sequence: TGTGCCAGCAGCGTCGACGGGAAAAAACTGTTTTTT. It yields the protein CASSVDGKKLFF. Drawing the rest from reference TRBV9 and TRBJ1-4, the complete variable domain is DSGVTQTPKHLITATGQRVTLRCSPRSGDLSVYWYQQSLDQGLQFLIQYYNGEERAKGNILERFSAQQFPDLHSELNLSSLELGDSALYFCASSVDGKKLFFGSGTQLSVL.

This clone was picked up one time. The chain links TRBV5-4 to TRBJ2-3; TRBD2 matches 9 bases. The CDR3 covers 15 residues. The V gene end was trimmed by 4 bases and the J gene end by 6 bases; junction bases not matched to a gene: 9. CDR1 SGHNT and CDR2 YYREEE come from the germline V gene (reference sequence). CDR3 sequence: CASSPREREVDTQYF. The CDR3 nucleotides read TGTGCCAGCAGCCCCAGGGAGCGGGAGGTCGATACGCAGTATTTT. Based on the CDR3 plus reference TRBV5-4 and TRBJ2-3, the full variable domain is ETGVTQSPTHLIKTRGQQVTLRCSSQSGHNTVSWYQQALGQGPQFIFQYYREEENGRGNFPPRFSGLQFPNYSSELNVNALELDDSALYLCASSPREREVDTQYFGPGTRLTVL.

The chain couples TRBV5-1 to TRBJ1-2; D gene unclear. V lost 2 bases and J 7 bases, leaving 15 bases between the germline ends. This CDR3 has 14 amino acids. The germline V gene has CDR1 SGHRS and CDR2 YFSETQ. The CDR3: CASSFGAGDGGYTF. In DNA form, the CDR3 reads TGCGCCAGCAGCTTCGGCGCAGGAGATGGTGGCTACACCTTC.

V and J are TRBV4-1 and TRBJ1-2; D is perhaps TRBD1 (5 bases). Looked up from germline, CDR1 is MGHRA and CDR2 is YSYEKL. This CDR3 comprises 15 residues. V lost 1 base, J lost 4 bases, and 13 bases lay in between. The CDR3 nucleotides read TGCGCCAGCAGCCAAGGCCTTGTCGGGGCCTATGGCTACACCTTC. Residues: CASSQGLVGAYGYTF.

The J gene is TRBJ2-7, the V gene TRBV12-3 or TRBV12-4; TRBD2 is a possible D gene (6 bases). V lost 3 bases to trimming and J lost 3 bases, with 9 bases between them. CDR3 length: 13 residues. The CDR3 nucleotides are TGTGCCAGCAGTTTTCTGGGGGGCTACGAGCAGTACTTC. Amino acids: CASSFLGGYEQYF.

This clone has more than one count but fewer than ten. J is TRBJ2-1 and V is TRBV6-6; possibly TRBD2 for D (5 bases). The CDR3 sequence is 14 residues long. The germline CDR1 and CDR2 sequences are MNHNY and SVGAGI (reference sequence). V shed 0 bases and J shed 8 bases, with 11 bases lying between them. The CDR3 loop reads CASSYSKEVDEQFF. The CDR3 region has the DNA TGTGCCAGCAGTTACTCGAAGGAGGTAGATGAGCAGTTCTTC.

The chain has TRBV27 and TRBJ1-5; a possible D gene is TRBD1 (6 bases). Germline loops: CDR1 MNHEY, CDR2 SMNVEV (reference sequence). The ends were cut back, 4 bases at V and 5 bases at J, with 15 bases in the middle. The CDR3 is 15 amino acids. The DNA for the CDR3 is TGTGCCAGCAGTTCCCTCGACAGGAGGGATCAGCCCCAGCATTTT. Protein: CASSSLDRRDQPQHF.